This record concerns one T cell receptor beta chain sequence. These data come from a study of T cells expressing NK-cell markers. The wider study: Sequenced donors, eight in total, included seven who were HCMV-seropositive and one who was seronegative.

TCRdb reanalyzed the 5' RACE reads, giving one entry per CDR3 protein sequence and no DNA. In total, the table holds 200,000 to 300,000 distinct CDR3 sequences. The clonotype originates from a man aged 18 to 29 in good health. The specimen sequenced was blood T cells: a sorted CD56 or NKG2C T cell subset, CD4+ or CD8+ T cells, or bulk PBMC T cells (not recorded which).

CDR3 sequence reads: CATGAGVPQFF. The genes are TRBV12-3 or TRBV12-4 and TRBJ2-1; as DNA is missing, the TRBD1 call by TCRdb cannot be tested. This CDR3 has 11 amino acids.